Listed below are T cell receptor beta chains from one sample, sequenced in a study of T-cell memory formation after mild COVID-19. TCRdb passed the 5' RACE reads through MiXCR, listing each CDR3 protein once. This sample has around 500,000 distinct CDR3 sequences, with 18% found just once. The sample consisted of PBMCs or a T cell subset sorted from them (not recorded which). The receptor set was obtained from an adult woman who had mild COVID-19 (a few samples of this study predate the infection). Cell type and time point are not known. The CDR3 runs from the conserved cysteine through the conserved F or W. The D gene is left open where the match is weak. A row's size may be missing; if present it is once, few, many or a size class.

TRBV5-6	TRBJ2-7	TRBD1	-	TGTGCCAGCAGCTGGTTGCCGGGACAGGGCTACGAGCAGTACTTC	CASSWLPGQGYEQYF
TRBV15	TRBJ2-6	-	-	TGTGCCACCAGCGTACCTACAGGGTCTGGGGCCAACGTCCTGACTTTC	CATSVPTGSGANVLTF
TRBV27	TRBJ1-6	-	-	TGTGCCAGCAGAACAGGGTTGAATTCACCCCTCCACTTT	CASRTGLNSPLHF
TRBV29-1	TRBJ2-7	-	-	TGCAGCGGACAGGTAGATTCCTACGAGCAGTACTTC	CSGQVDSYEQYF
TRBV6-1	TRBJ1-2	TRBD1	-	TGTGCCAGCAGCGGGTCCGAGGGGGCGCTTAAAGGCTACACCTTC	CASSGSEGALKGYTF
TRBV20-1	TRBJ2-1	TRBD2	-	TGCAGTGCTCCCCGGACTAGCGGCAATGAGCAGTTCTTC	CSAPRTSGNEQFF
TRBV5-1	TRBJ1-2	-	-	TGCGCCAGCAGCCCCGACTCCCTGGTCCCCTTTTATGGCTACACCTTC	CASSPDSLVPFYGYTF
TRBV3-1	TRBJ2-2	-	-	TGTGCCAGCAGCCTCCCGGAACGAGGCACCGGGGAGCTGTTTTTT	CASSLPERGTGELFF
TRBV7-8	TRBJ1-1	-	-	TGTGCCAGCAGCTCACGCGGGGGGCAGAACACTGAAGCTTTCTTT	CASSSRGGQNTEAFF
TRBV20-1	TRBJ1-6	-	many	TGCAGTGCTATGCCGGGAGGACAGTATAATTCACCCCTCCACTTT	CSAMPGGQYNSPLHF
TRBV6-6	TRBJ2-7	-	-	TGTGCCAGCAGTTACCCCGCGGCAGACTACGAGCAGTACTTC	CASSYPAADYEQYF
TRBV24-1	TRBJ2-3	TRBD2	many	TGTGCCACCAGCGGGACTAGCGGGATGAACGCAGATACGCAGTATTTT	CATSGTSGMNADTQYF
TRBV11-2	TRBJ1-6	-	many	TGTGCCAGCAGCTTCCCGCGGGGGGATAATTCACCCCTCCACTTT	CASSFPRGDNSPLHF
TRBV6-6	TRBJ2-5	TRBD2	few	TGTGCCAGCAGATCTAGCGGGGAACAAGAGACCCAGTACTTC	CASRSSGEQETQYF
TRBV24-1	TRBJ2-7	-	-	TGTGCCACCAGTGATCCCGACAGGTCCGAGCAGTACTTC	CATSDPDRSEQYF
TRBV7-2	TRBJ1-3	-	-	TGTGCCAGCAGCAGGGCGAGCTCTGGAAACACCATATATTTT	CASSRASSGNTIYF
TRBV3-1	TRBJ2-3	-	-	TGTGCCAGCAGCCAAGATCTGCGCGGGCCACGCACAGATACGCAGTATTTT	CASSQDLRGPRTDTQYF
TRBV6-2/TRBV6-3	TRBJ1-4	TRBD1	-	TGTGCCAGCAGTTCACCCGGGACAGGGGCCGAAAAACTGTTTTTT	CASSSPGTGAEKLFF
TRBV18	TRBJ1-5	TRBD1	-	TGTGCCAGCTCCCCGACAGGGGGCCTTAATCAGCCCCAGCATTTT	CASSPTGGLNQPQHF
TRBV6-1	TRBJ2-7	-	few	TGTGCCAGCGGAGGGAAGCCATTCGACTCCTACGAGCAGTACTTC	CASGGKPFDSYEQYF
TRBV5-1	TRBJ2-7	TRBD1	few	TGCGCCAGCAGCTTACTTTCCACAGGGGGCGGCGAGCAGTACTTC	CASSLLSTGGGEQYF
TRBV9	TRBJ2-1	TRBD2	-	TGTGCCAGCAGCGCCGAGCGGGAGGCCGGGGATGAGCAGTTCTTC	CASSAEREAGDEQFF
TRBV15	TRBJ2-2	-	few	TGTGCCACCAGCGTTCGATGGGCCGGGGAGCTGTTTTTT	CATSVRWAGELFF
TRBV6-2/TRBV6-3	TRBJ2-3	-	few	TGTGCCAGCAGTTACGACGAAGATACGCAGTATTTT	CASSYDEDTQYF
TRBV12-3/TRBV12-4	TRBJ1-5	-	-	TGTGCCAGCAGTTTTTCCGATCAGCCCCAGCATTTT	CASSFSDQPQHF
TRBV6-5	TRBJ2-7	-	-	TGTGCCAGCAGTCCCCTCGGGGTAGGGGCCGCCTACGAGCAGTACTTC	CASSPLGVGAAYEQYF
TRBV2	TRBJ2-1	TRBD1	once	TGTGCCAGCAGGAGACAGGGGACCAATCTTGAGCAGTTCTTC	CASRRQGTNLEQFF
TRBV12-3/TRBV12-4	TRBJ2-6	TRBD1	few	TGTGCCAGCAACCCGACAGGGCGGGCAGGGGCCAACGTCCTGACTTTC	CASNPTGRAGANVLTF
TRBV27	TRBJ2-5	TRBD2	many	TGTGCCAGCAGTTTAAGACTAGCGGGAGGCCAAGAGACCCAGTACTTC	CASSLRLAGGQETQYF
TRBV7-8	TRBJ1-4	-	once	TGTGCCAGCAGTCAATCACGGACAGTTAATGAAAAACTGTTTTTT	CASSQSRTVNEKLFF
TRBV5-1	TRBJ2-2	-	few	TGCGCCAGCAGGTCTTTTGAGGGAGGCACCGGGGAGCTGTTTTTT	CASRSFEGGTGELFF
TRBV9	TRBJ2-2	TRBD1	-	TGTGCCAGCAGCGTAGGTGGGGACAGGGTGAACACCGGGGAGCTGTTTTTT	CASSVGGDRVNTGELFF
TRBV7-2	TRBJ1-1	-	-	TGTGCCAGCAGCCTTAGTAGGACAGCGATCACTGAAGCTTTCTTT	CASSLSRTAITEAFF